These 23 T cell receptor beta chains were all obtained from the same sample, sequenced in a study of blood T cell repertoires in COVID-19. Produced via immunoSEQ multiplex PCR; TCRdb's table is partial and in-frame only. The sample holds fewer than 350,000 clones, around 89% seen once. The source material was peripheral blood. The source of these receptors is a man aged 35 to 55 with acute or convalescent COVID-19.

The chain couples TRBV18 to TRBJ1-2, with D tentatively TRBD1 (6 bases). The CDR3 contains 16 residues. The germline V gene encodes CDR1 KGHSH and CDR2 LQKENI. V lost 0 bases to trimming and J lost 7 bases, with 18 bases between them. The CDR3 sequence: CASSPPHRAPTGGYTF. CDR3 DNA sequence: TGTGCCAGCTCACCACCTCACAGGGCCCCCACAGGTGGCTACACCTTC.

Notes on this clone: This sample also contains other DNA sequences that code for the same CDR3. The rearrangement uses TRBV6-5 and TRBJ1-1, with D perhaps matching TRBD1 (6 bases). CDR1 is MNHEY and CDR2 is SVGAGI in the germline V gene. The CDR3 is 12 residues long. V lost 6 bases to trimming and J lost 2 bases, with 7 bases between them. CDR3: CASRGGNTEAFF. The CDR3, as DNA: TGTGCCAGCAGAGGGGGTAACACTGAAGCTTTCTTT.

The CDR3, as DNA: TGTGCCAGCAGCCCTTTACGGGGAGGCGAGCAGTACTTC. Its translation is CASSPLRGGEQYF. The V gene is TRBV11-3, the J gene TRBJ2-7, with a weak D call TRBD2 (6 bases). There are 13 residues in the CDR3. V was cut by 5 bases and J by 6 bases, with 14 bases left in between. Germline assignment: CDR1 SGHNT and CDR2 YENEEA.

The rearrangement uses TRBV28 and TRBJ1-2; D gene unclear. Germline V CDR1 and CDR2: MDHEN, SYDVKM. This CDR3 has 14 amino acids. Deletions cut 7 bases from V and 4 bases from J, with 16 bases between. CDR3 protein: CASTTPEVGYGYTF. In nucleotides, the CDR3 is TGTGCCAGCACCACCCCCGAGGTGGGCTATGGCTACACCTTC.

This chain uses TRBV7-6 with TRBJ2-3, with TRBD2 as a possible D gene (5 bases). The CDR3 extends over 16 amino acids. Per germline, CDR1 SGHVS and CDR2 FNYEAQ. Trimming removed 4 bases at V and 2 bases at J, with 16 bases between. DNA for the CDR3: TGTGCCAGCAGCTGGCCTAGGGAGTCGCCCACAGATACGCAGTATTTT. As protein: CASSWPRESPTDTQYF.

This rearrangement joins TRBV6-5 to TRBJ1-2; 7 bases agree with TRBD1. Germline V gene lookup returns CDR1 MNHEY and CDR2 SVGAGI. J was trimmed by 4 bases and V by 7 bases; bases with no gene match: 12. CDR3 length equals 15 residues. In nucleotides, the CDR3 is TGTGCCAGCAACGAAATTCCGGACAGGCCCTATGGCTACACCTTC. This encodes CASNEIPDRPYGYTF.

The chain carries TRBV12-5 and TRBJ1-1, with D possibly being TRBD1 (5 bases). Trimming took off 6 bases at V and 0 bases at J, with 8 bases between the two ends. The V gene's germline CDR1 is LGHNT and CDR2 FRNRAP. CDR3 size: 13 residues. The CDR3 coding sequence is TGTGCTAGTGGGGGGGGGATGAACACTGAAGCTTTCTTT. Translated, it gives CASGGGMNTEAFF.

The CDR3 is CASTQDQTHEQYF. CDR3 DNA: TGTGCCAGCACCCAGGATCAGACCCACGAGCAGTACTTC. The chain links TRBV2 to TRBJ2-7; D unclear. The CDR3 totals 13 residues. Germline CDR1 SNHLY, CDR2 FYNNEI. V was pared by 7 bases and J by 5 bases, with 15 bases between.

This rearrangement joins TRBV27 to TRBJ1-1; 8 nucleotides agree with TRBD1. V was clipped by 5 bases and J by 2 bases; unmatched bases: 16. The CDR3 totals 18 residues. The V gene's germline CDR1 is MNHEY and CDR2 SMNVEV (reference sequence). DNA for the CDR3: TGTGCCAGCAGTCTAGATTACCAGGGGGCGGGAATAAACACTGAAGCTTTCTTT. It is translated as CASSLDYQGAGINTEAFF.

This chain uses TRBV30 with TRBJ1-1, with 7 positions matching TRBD1. The CDR3 extends over 13 amino acids. Germline V gene data show CDR1 as GTSNPN and CDR2 as SVGIG (reference sequence). Trimming at V came to 6 bases and at J to 5 bases, leaving 9 bases not matched to a gene. The chain's CDR3 is CACRNRGRTEAFF. The CDR3 bases are TGTGCCTGCCGAAACAGGGGAAGGACTGAAGCTTTCTTT.

The genes are TRBV4-1 and TRBJ2-2; D is perhaps TRBD2 (6 bases). CDR1 and CDR2 (germline): MGHRA, YSYEKL. The CDR3 extends over 19 amino acids. V was cut by 2 bases and J by 6 bases, with 25 bases left in between. The CDR3 DNA is TGCGCCAGCAGCCAAATAATAATACGGACCGGGGGAGCGGCCGGGGAGCTGTTTTTT. This encodes CASSQIIIRTGGAAGELFF.

This chain links TRBV19 with TRBJ2-4; D possibly corresponds to TRBD2 (7 bases). Germline V gene lookup returns CDR1 LNHDA and CDR2 SQIVND (reference sequence). Deletions cut 1 base from V and 0 bases from J, with 22 bases between. CDR3 length: 20 amino acids. CDR3 nucleotide sequence: TGTGCCAGTAGTATAGGTACTGCGGGGGCCCCCTTTGAAGCCAAAAACATTCAGTACTTC. It codes for CASSIGTAGAPFEAKNIQYF.

As DNA, the CDR3 is TGTGCCACCCAACCCTACGCATTAACGAACACCGGGGAGCTGTTTTTT. Its protein is CATQPYALTNTGELFF. V and J are TRBV10-3 and TRBJ2-2; D unresolved. This CDR3 is 16 amino acids long. CDR1 ENHRY and CDR2 SYGVKD come from the germline V gene. The V end lost 10 bases, the J end lost 0 bases, and 18 bases lay between the germline ends.

The chain links TRBV5-6 to TRBJ1-2, with D hard to call. This CDR3 has 14 residues. V shed 2 bases and J shed 0 bases, with 8 bases lying between them. Germline CDR1 SGHDT, CDR2 YYEEEE. DNA for the CDR3: TGTGCCAGCAGCTTACCCCCAGCTAACTATGGCTACACCTTC. It specifies CASSLPPANYGYTF.

The rearrangement joins TRBV6-5 to TRBJ1-1; 10 bases align to TRBD1. The germline V gene has CDR1 MNHEY and CDR2 SVGAGI. Trimming removed 5 bases from V and 4 bases from J; junction bases left unmatched: 7. This CDR3 has 15 residues. The CDR3 reads CASSLDRGRGTEAFF. The DNA of the CDR3 is TGTGCCAGCAGTCTCGACAGGGGGCGGGGCACTGAAGCTTTCTTT.

The chain combines TRBV30 with TRBJ2-3; TRBD2 might be the D (5 bases). Looked up from germline, CDR1 is GTSNPN and CDR2 is SVGIG (reference sequence). The V and J ends lost 2 bases and 4 bases respectively, with 10 bases between them. The CDR3 extends over 13 amino acids. The CDR3 sequence: CAWSPSRADTQYF. For the CDR3, the DNA is TGTGCCTGGAGTCCCTCGAGGGCAGATACGCAGTATTTT.

This clone was counted between two and nine times. The chain joins TRBV27 to TRBJ2-2; 7 bases match TRBD2. CDR3 length: 15 residues. V was clipped by 7 bases and J by 4 bases; unmatched bases: 9. Germline V gene lookup returns CDR1 MNHEY and CDR2 SMNVEV (reference sequence). CDR3 protein: CASTRGGEGTGELFF. The CDR3 DNA is TGTGCCAGCACCCGGGGCGGGGAGGGCACCGGGGAGCTGTTTTTT.

The chain couples TRBV10-3 to TRBJ2-3; TRBD2 matches 9 bases. Germline V CDR1 and CDR2: ENHRY, SYGVKD. The CDR3 runs to 15 residues. V was pared by 4 bases and J by 4 bases, with 6 bases of the junction left unmatched. CDR3 bases: TGTGCCATCAGTGCCCTTGGCGGGGGGGCAGATACGCAGTATTTT. Encoded protein: CAISALGGGADTQYF.

The gene calls are TRBV6-6 and TRBJ2-5; D is possibly TRBD2 (5 bases). The CDR3 is 14 amino acids. Germline V CDR1 and CDR2: MNHNY, SVGAGI (reference sequence). Trimming shortened V by 2 bases and J by 5 bases, and 12 bases separated the two germline ends. CDR3 coding DNA: TGTGCCAGCAGTTACCTGGGTGGAGGCGAGACCCAGTACTTC. The encoded protein is CASSYLGGGETQYF.

This chain uses TRBV7-2 with TRBJ2-1; TRBD2 agrees at 7 bases. The length of the CDR3 is 15 residues. J lost 4 bases, V lost 1 base, and 4 bases had no gene match. Looked up from germline, CDR1 is SGHTA and CDR2 is FQGNSA. CDR3 sequence (DNA): TGTGCCAGCAGCTTAGGGCTAGCGGTTTACAATGAGCAGTTCTTC. This codes for CASSLGLAVYNEQFF. Drawing the rest from reference TRBV7-2 and TRBJ2-1, the complete variable domain is GAGVSQSPSNKVTEKGKDVELRCDPISGHTALYWYRQSLGQGLEFLIYFQGNSAPDKSGLPSDRFSAERTGGSVSTLTIQRTQQEDSAVYLCASSLGLAVYNEQFFGPGTRLTVL.

The V and J genes are TRBV27 and TRBJ2-7; 10 positions agree with TRBD1. With 5 bases clipped from V and 6 bases from J, the junction kept 19 bases outside the gene matches. Germline CDR1 MNHEY, CDR2 SMNVEV (reference sequence). This CDR3 region has 18 residues. The CDR3 loop is CASSPSGQGPQLAIEQYF. CDR3 DNA: TGTGCCAGCAGTCCCTCGGGACAGGGGCCCCAATTAGCTATCGAGCAGTACTTC.

The chain uses TRBV5-1 and TRBJ1-1; 9 nucleotides agree with TRBD1. CDR3 length equals 13 residues. The V segment lost 3 bases and the J segment 3 bases; nucleotides outside the gene matches: 0. Germline V lookup: CDR1 SGHRS, CDR2 YFSETQ. The CDR3 coding sequence is TGCGCCAGCAGCTGGACAGGGGACACTGAAGCTTTCTTT. Amino acid sequence: CASSWTGDTEAFF.

Points on this clone: The identical CDR3 is also encoded by other nucleotide sequences in the sample. This sequence joins TRBV5-1 and TRBJ1-4, with 8 positions matching TRBD1. Germline V gene lookup returns CDR1 SGHRS and CDR2 YFSETQ. The CDR3 spans 13 residues. The V gene end was trimmed by 1 base and the J gene end by 8 bases; junction bases not matched to a gene: 1. CDR3 loop: CASSLQGAEKLFF. As DNA, the CDR3 is TGCGCCAGCAGCTTGCAGGGGGCAGAAAAACTGTTTTTT.